The entry that follows covers one T cell receptor (beta chain) sequence. This clone was seen a single time. Its binding antigen is unknown. Base qualities were left out, and no much larger clone turns up one base away. The immunoSEQ Assay, a bias-controlled multiplex PCR, was used to amplify TCRbeta CDR3 regions from genomic DNA. The authors processed their data as follows. Within the assay, amplification of reference gene primers was used to estimate how many nucleated cells each sample contained. To quantify the absolute abundance of each unique TCRbeta CDR3 rearrangement, sequence reads were collapsed and filtered. For each sample, productive Simpson clonality was calculated as the square root of Simpson's diversity index over productive rearrangements. In its TCRdb copy, this immuneACCESS table keeps in-frame sequences only and misses some clones. Where compared with another copy, unresolved V genes explain less than half of these, and the others have no known cause. That table supplies the V and J calls and clone size; D and trimming were determined from the DNA. For this sample there are 360,000 or so clones; 90% appear just once. The ten largest account for 6.5% to 7% of the sample.

Each collaborating institution followed its own protocols to collect whole blood in K2EDTA tubes. For TCRbeta analysis, collaborators shipped samples in one of three forms: frozen whole blood, isolated PBMCs, or DNA extracted from either of those sample types. This specimen comes from a study of blood T cell repertoires in COVID-19 (dated by TCRdb to 2018 to 2021). Context from the whole study: Collaborator samples came from the United States, Italy and Spain and covered acute and convalescent phases of COVID-19. The prospective study material was composed of cDNA or gDNA derived from T cells, B-cell-depleted T cells, or PBMCs. Deeply sampled blood TCRbeta repertoires from subjects exposed to, actively infected with, or recovered from COVID-19 were included in the dataset. The repertoires were made available in a free public database intended to serve as a resource for research on the immune response to SARS-CoV-2. Samples came from the ongoing ImmuneRACE study (first 160 participants) plus 1,254 subjects from 6 global collaborators. Sample metadata almost always included a de-identified subject ID, COVID-19 status, age in years and sex. Where HLA class I and class II types were available, the types were taken from metadata supplied by the sample provider, not from assay-based typing.

The full study reports these points: Clinical and demographic metadata were provided uncurated, with the amount varying by source and participant.

This receptor was identified in a man between 18 and 29 years old with active or convalescent COVID-19. The sequencing input was peripheral blood.

This receptor carries the CDR3 CASSQWTGGYTEAFF. The nucleotide sequence reads TGTGCCAGCAGTCAATGGACAGGGGGCTACACTGAAGCTTTCTTT. The chain couples TRBV28 to TRBJ1-1, with 11 central nucleotides matching TRBD1. From the cysteine through the phenylalanine, the CDR3 covers 15 amino acids. Just CDR3 DNA is preserved here, 45 bases in frame from base 1. V trim: 5 bases; J trim: 3 bases; unmatched bases: 5. According to the germline V gene, CDR1 reads MDHEN and CDR2 reads SYDVKM.